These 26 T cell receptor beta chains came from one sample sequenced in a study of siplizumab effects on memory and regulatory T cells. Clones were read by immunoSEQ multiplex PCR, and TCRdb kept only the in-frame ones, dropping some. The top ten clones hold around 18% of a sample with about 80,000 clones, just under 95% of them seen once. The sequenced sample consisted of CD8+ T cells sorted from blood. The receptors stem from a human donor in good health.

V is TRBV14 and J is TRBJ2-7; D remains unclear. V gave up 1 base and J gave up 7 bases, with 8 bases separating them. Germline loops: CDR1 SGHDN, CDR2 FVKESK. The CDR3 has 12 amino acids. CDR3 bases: TGTGCCAGCAGCCAAGTCACGGGTGAGCAGTACTTC. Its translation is CASSQVTGEQYF.

The CDR3: CASSLSFGGSDTDTQYF. CDR3 nucleotides: TGTGCCAGCAGCTTAAGTTTTGGCGGGAGTGACACAGATACGCAGTATTTT. The V gene is TRBV7-3, the J gene TRBJ2-3; 7 bases fit TRBD2. The CDR3 sequence is 17 residues long. After removal of 1 base from V and 2 bases from J, the junction contained 9 bases not matched to a gene. CDR1 is SGHTA and CDR2 is FQGTGA in the germline V gene.

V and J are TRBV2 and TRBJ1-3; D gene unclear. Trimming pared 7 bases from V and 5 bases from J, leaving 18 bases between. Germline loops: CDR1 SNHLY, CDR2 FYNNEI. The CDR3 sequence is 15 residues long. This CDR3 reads CASTTPGDSRNTIYF. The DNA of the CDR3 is TGTGCCAGCACTACGCCGGGTGATTCGAGAAACACCATATATTTT. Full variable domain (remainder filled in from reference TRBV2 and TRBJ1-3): EPEVTQTPSHQVTQMGQEVILRCVPISNHLYFYWYRQILGQKVEFLVSFYNNEISEKSEIFDDQFSVERPDGSNFTLKIRSTKLEDSAMYFCASTTPGDSRNTIYFGEGSWLTVV.

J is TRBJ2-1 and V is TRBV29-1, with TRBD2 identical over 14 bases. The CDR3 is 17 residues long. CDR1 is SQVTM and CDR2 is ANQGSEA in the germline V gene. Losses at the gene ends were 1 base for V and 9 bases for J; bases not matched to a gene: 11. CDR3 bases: TGCAGCGTTGAAGGGGCATCCGGGACTAGCGGGAGCCTTGAGCAGTTCTTC. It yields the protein CSVEGASGTSGSLEQFF.

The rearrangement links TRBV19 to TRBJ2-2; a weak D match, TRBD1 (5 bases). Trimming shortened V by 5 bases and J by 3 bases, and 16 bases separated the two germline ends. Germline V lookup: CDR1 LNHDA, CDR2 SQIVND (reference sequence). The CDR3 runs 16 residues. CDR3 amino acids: CASSPPDSPYTGELFF. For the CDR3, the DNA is TGTGCCAGTAGTCCTCCAGACAGTCCGTACACCGGGGAGCTGTTTTTT. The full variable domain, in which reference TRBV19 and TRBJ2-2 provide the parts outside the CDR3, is DGGITQSPKYLFRKEGQNVTLSCEQNLNHDAMYWYRQDPGQGLRLIYYSQIVNDFQKGDIAEGYSVSREKKESFPLTVTSAQKNPTAFYLCASSPPDSPYTGELFFGEGSRLTVL.

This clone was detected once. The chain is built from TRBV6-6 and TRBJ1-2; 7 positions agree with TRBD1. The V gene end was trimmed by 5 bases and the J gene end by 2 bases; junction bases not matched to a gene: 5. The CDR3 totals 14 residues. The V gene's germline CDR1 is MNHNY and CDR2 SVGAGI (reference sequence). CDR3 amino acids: CASSQDRDNYGYTF. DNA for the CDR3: TGTGCCAGCAGTCAAGACAGGGACAACTATGGCTACACCTTC.

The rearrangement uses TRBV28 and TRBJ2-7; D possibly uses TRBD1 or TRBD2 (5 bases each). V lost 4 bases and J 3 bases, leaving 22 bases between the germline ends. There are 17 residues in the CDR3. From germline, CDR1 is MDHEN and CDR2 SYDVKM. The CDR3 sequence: CASSYNLLGEEGYEQYF. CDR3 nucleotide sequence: TGTGCCAGCAGTTATAACCTATTGGGGGAAGAGGGCTACGAGCAGTACTTC.

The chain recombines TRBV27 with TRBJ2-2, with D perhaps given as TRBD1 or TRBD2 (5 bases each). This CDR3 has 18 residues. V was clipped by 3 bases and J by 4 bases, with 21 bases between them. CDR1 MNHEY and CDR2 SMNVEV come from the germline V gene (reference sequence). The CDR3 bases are TGTGCCAGCAGTTTCGCCCGGGACCGTACTTCTCGCACCGGGGAGCTGTTTTTT. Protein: CASSFARDRTSRTGELFF.

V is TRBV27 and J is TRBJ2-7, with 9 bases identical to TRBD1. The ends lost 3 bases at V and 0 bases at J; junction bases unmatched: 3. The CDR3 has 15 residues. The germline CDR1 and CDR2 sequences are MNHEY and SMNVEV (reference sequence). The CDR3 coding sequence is TGTGCCAGCAGTTTCTCGGGACAGGGCTCCTACGAGCAGTACTTC. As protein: CASSFSGQGSYEQYF.

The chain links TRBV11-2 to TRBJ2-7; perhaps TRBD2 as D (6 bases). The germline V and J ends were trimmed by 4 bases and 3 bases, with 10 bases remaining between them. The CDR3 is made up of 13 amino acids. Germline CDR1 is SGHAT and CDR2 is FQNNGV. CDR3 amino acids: CASSSTGSYEQYF. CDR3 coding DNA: TGTGCCAGCAGCTCTACCGGGAGCTACGAGCAGTACTTC.

The DNA of the CDR3 is TGTGCCAGCAGCTCGAACCCCGGGACTGTCAATGAGCAGTTCTTC. Residues: CASSSNPGTVNEQFF. This chain links TRBV13 with TRBJ2-1, with D maybe TRBD2 (6 bases). Germline CDR1 and CDR2: PRHDT and FYEKMQ (reference sequence). V was clipped by 4 bases and J by 6 bases, with 16 bases between them. The CDR3 is made up of 15 amino acids.

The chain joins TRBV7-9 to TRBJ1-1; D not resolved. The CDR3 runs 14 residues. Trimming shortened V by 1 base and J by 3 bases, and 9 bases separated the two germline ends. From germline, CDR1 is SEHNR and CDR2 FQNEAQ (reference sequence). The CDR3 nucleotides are TGTGCCAGCAGCTTAGTCCAGGCGGACACTGAAGCTTTCTTT. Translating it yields CASSLVQADTEAFF.

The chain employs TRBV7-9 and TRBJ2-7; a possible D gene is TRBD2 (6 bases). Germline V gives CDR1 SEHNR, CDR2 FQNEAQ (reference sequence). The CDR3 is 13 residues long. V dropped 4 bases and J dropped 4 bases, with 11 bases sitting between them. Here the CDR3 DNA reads TGTGCCAGCAGCTGGTCGGGAGAATACGAGCAGTACTTC. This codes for CASSWSGEYEQYF.

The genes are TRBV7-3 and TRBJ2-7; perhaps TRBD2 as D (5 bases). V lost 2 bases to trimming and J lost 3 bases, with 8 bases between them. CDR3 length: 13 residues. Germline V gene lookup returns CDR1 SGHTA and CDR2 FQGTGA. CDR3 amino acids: CASSLGESYEQYF. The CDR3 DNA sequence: TGTGCCAGCAGCTTAGGGGAGAGCTACGAGCAGTACTTC.

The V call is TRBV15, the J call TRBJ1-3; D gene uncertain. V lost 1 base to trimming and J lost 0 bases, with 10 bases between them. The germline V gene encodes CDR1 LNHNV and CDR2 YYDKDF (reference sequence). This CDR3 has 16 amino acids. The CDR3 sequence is CATSRGYSSSGNTIYF. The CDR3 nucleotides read TGTGCCACCAGCAGAGGATACAGTAGCTCTGGAAACACCATATATTTT.

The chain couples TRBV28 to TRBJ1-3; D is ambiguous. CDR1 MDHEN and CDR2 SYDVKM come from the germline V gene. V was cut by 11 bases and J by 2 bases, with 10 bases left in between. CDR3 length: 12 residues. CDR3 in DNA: TGTGCCGAGAGGGTACCTGGAAACACCATATATTTT. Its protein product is CAERVPGNTIYF.

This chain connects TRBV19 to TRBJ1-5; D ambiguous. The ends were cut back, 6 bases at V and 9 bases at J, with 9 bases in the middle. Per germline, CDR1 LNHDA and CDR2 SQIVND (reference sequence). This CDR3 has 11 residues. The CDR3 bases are TGTGCCAGTAGGGGGTATGGGCCCCAGCATTTT. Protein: CASRGYGPQHF.

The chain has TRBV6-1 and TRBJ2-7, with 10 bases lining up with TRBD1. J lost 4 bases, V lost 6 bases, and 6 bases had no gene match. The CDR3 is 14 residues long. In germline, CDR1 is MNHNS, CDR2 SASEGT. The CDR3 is CASRPTGGGYEQYF. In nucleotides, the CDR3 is TGTGCCAGCAGGCCGACAGGGGGCGGTTACGAGCAGTACTTC.

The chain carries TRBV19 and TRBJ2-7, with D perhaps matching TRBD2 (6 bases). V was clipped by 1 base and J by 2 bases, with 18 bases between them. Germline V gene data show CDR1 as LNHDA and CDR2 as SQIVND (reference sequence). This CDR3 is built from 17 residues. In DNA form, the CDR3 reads TGTGCCAGTAGTATAGGTCTCTTTGGGGAGGTTCCCTACGAGCAGTACTTC. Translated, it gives CASSIGLFGEVPYEQYF.

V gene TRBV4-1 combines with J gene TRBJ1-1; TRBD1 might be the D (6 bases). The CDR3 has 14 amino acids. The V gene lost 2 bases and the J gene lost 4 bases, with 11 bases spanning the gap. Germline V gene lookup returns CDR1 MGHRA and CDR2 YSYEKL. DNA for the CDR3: TGCGCCAGCAGCCAAAACAGGGTGGGCACTGAAGCTTTCTTT. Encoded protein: CASSQNRVGTEAFF.

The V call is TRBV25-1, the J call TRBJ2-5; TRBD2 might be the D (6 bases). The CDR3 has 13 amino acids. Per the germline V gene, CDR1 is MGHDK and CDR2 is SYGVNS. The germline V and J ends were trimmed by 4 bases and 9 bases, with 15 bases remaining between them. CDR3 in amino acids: CASSGRETRAQYF. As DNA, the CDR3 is TGTGCCAGCAGTGGAAGGGAGACTAGGGCCCAGTACTTC.

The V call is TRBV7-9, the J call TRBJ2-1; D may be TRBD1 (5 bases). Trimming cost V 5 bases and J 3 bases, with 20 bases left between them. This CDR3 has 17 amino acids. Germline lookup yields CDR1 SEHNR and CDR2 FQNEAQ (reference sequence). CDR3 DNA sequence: TGTGCCAGCAGCCTACTCCAAACCGACAGTTTCTACAATGAGCAGTTCTTC. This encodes CASSLLQTDSFYNEQFF.

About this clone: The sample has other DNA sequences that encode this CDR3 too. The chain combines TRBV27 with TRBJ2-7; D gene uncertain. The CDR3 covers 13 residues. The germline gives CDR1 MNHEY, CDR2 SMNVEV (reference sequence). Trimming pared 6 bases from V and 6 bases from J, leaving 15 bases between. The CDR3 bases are TGTGCCAGCAGGTTGGATACCTTCGGCGAGCAGTACTTC. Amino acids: CASRLDTFGEQYF.

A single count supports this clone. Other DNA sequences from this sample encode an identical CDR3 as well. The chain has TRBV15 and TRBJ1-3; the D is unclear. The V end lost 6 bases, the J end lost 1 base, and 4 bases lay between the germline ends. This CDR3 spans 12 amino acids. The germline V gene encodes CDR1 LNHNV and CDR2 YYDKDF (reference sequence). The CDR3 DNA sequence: TGTGCCACCAGGGGTTCTGGAAACACCATATATTTT. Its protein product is CATRGSGNTIYF.

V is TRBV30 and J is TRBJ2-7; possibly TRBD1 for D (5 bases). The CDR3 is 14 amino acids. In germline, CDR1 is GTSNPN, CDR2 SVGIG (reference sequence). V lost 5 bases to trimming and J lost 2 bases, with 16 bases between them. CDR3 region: CAWGNGQGAYEQYF. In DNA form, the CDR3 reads TGTGCCTGGGGAAACGGGCAGGGCGCCTACGAGCAGTACTTC.

In DNA, the CDR3 is TGTGCCAGCAGTTTATCGAGCGGCCCTTATAGCAATCAGCCCCAGCATTTT. Translated: CASSLSSGPYSNQPQHF. This chain links TRBV27 with TRBJ1-5; no clear D gene. The CDR3 spans 17 residues. CDR1 is MNHEY, CDR2 SMNVEV, per germline (reference sequence). The V and J ends lost 0 bases and 0 bases respectively, with 12 bases between them.